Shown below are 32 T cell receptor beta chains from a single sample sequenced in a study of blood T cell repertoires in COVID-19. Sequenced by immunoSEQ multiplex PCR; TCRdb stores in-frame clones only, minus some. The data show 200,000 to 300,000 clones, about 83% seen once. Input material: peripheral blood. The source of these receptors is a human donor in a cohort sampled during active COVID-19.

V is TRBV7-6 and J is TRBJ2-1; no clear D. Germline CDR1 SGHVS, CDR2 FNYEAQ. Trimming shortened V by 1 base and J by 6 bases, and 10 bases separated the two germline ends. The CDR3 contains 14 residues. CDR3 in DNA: TGTGCCAGCAGCTTAGTGGCGGCGATCAATGAGCAGTTCTTC. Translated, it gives CASSLVAAINEQFF.

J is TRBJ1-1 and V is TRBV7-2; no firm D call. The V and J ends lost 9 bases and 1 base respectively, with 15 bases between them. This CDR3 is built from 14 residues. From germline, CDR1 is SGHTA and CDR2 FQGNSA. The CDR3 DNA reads TGTGCCAGTAGTAAACGGGGAGGGAACACTGAAGCTTTCTTT. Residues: CASSKRGGNTEAFF.

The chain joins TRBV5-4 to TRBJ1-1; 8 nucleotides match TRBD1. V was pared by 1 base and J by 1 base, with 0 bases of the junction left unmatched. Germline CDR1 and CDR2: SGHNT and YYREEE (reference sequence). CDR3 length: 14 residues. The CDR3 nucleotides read TGTGCCAGCAGCTTGCAGGGGGCGAACACTGAAGCTTTCTTT. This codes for CASSLQGANTEAFF. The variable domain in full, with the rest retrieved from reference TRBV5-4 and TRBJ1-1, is ETGVTQSPTHLIKTRGQQVTLRCSSQSGHNTVSWYQQALGQGPQFIFQYYREEENGRGNFPPRFSGLQFPNYSSELNVNALELDDSALYLCASSLQGANTEAFFGQGTRLTVV.

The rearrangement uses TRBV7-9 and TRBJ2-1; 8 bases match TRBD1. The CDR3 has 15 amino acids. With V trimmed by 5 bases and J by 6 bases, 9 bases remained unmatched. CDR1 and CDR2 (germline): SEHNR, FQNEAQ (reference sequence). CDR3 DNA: TGTGCCAGCAGCGATGGACAGGGTGTCCGCAATGAGCAGTTCTTC. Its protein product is CASSDGQGVRNEQFF.

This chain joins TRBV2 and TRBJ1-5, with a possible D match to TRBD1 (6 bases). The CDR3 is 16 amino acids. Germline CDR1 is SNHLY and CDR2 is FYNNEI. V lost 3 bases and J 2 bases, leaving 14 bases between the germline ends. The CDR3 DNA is TGTGCCAGCAGTGATGCCTCTCGACAGGGCAATCAGCCCCAGCATTTT. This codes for CASSDASRQGNQPQHF.

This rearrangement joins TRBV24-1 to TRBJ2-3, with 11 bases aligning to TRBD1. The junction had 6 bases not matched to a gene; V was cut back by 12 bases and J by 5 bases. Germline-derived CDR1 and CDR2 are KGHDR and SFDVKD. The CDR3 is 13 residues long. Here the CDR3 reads CAVRDRGLDTQYF. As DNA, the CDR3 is TGTGCCGTCCGGGACAGGGGGTTAGATACGCAGTATTTT.

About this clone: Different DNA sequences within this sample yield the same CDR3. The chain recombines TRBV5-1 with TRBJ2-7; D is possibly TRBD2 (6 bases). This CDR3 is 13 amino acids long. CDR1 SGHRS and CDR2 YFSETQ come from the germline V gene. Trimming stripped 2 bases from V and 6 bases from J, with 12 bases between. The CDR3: CASSFGTGSEQYF. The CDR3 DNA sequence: TGCGCCAGCAGCTTCGGGACTGGGTCCGAGCAGTACTTC.

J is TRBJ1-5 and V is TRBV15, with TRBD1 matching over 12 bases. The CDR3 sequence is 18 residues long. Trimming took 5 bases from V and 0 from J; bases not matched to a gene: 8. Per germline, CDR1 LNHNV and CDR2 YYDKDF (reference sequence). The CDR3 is CATSRGTGGPFSNQPQHF. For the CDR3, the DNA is TGTGCCACCAGCCGCGGGACAGGGGGCCCCTTTAGCAATCAGCCCCAGCATTTT.

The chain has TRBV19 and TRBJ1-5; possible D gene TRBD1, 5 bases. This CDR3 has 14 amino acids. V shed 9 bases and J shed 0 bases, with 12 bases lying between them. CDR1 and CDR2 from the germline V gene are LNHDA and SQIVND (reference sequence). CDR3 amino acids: CASGSTGSNQPQHF. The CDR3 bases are TGTGCCAGCGGGAGCACAGGTAGCAATCAGCCCCAGCATTTT.

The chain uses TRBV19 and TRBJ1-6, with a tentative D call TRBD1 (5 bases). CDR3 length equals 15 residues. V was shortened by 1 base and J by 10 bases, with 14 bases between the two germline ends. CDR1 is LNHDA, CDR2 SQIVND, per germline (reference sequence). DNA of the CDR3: TGTGCCAGTAGTATAGCTGGCAGGGATGGCTCACCCCTCCACTTT. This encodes CASSIAGRDGSPLHF.

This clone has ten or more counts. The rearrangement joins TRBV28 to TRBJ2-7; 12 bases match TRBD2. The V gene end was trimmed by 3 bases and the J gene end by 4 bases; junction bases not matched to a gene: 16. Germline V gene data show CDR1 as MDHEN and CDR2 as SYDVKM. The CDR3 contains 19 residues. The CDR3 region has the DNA TGTGCCAGCAGTTTTCCGAGCCGGGCTAGCGGGAGGGTGTTGTACGAGCAGTACTTC. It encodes CASSFPSRASGRVLYEQYF.

CDR3 coding DNA: TGCGCCAGCAGCACCGGGACAGGGGTTTCACCCCTCCACTTT. The encoded protein is CASSTGTGVSPLHF. V and J are TRBV5-1 and TRBJ1-6; TRBD1 matches 10 bases. CDR1 and CDR2 from the germline V gene are SGHRS and YFSETQ. V dropped 4 bases and J dropped 9; count of bases not matched to a gene: 4. This CDR3 comprises 14 residues.

Here the CDR3 reads CASRASGGMTDTQYF. CDR3 sequence (DNA): TGTGCCAGCAGGGCTTCGGGAGGGATGACAGATACGCAGTATTTT. This chain connects TRBV5-4 to TRBJ2-3; TRBD2 matches at 8 bases. CDR3 size: 15 residues. Germline values: CDR1 SGHNT, CDR2 YYREEE (reference sequence). The trim removed 5 bases at V and 3 bases at J, leaving 8 bases unmatched. Combining the CDR3 with reference TRBV5-4 and TRBJ2-3 gives the whole variable domain ETGVTQSPTHLIKTRGQQVTLRCSSQSGHNTVSWYQQALGQGPQFIFQYYREEENGRGNFPPRFSGLQFPNYSSELNVNALELDDSALYLCASRASGGMTDTQYFGPGTRLTVL.

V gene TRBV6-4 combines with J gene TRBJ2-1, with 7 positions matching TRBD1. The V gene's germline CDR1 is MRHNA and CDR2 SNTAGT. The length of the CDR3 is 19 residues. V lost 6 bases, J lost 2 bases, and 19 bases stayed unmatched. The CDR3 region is CASSEGTLRGSLPYNEQFF. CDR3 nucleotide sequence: TGTGCCAGCAGCGAAGGGACCCTCAGGGGGAGTTTACCCTACAATGAGCAGTTCTTC.

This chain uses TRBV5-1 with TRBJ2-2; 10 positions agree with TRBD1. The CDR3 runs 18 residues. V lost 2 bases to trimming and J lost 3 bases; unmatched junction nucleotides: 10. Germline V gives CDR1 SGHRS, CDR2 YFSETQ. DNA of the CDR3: TGCGCCAGCAGCTTAACGACGACAGGGGGCGCGGACACCGGGGAGCTGTTTTTT. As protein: CASSLTTTGGADTGELFF. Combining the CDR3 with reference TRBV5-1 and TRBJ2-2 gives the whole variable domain KAGVTQTPRYLIKTRGQQVTLSCSPISGHRSVSWYQQTPGQGLQFLFEYFSETQRNKGNFPGRFSGRQFSNSRSEMNVSTLELGDSALYLCASSLTTTGGADTGELFFGEGSRLTVL.

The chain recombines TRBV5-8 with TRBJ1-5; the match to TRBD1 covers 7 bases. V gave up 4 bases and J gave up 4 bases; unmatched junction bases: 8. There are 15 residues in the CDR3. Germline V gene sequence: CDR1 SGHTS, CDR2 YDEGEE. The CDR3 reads CASSPRTGRNQPQHF. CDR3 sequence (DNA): TGTGCCAGCAGCCCTAGGACAGGAAGGAATCAGCCCCAGCATTTT.

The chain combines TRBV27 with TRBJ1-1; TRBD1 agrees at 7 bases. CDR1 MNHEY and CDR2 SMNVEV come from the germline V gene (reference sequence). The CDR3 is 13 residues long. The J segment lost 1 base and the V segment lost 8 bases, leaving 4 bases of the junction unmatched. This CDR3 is CASAGQPNTEAFF. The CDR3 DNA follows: TGTGCCAGCGCGGGACAGCCGAACACTGAAGCTTTCTTT.

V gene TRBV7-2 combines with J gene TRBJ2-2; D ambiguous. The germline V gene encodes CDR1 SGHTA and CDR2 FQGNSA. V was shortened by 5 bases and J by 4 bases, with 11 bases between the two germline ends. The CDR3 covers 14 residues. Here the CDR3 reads CASSALLLTGELFF. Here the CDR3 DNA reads TGTGCCAGCAGCGCCCTACTCCTCACCGGGGAGCTGTTTTTT.

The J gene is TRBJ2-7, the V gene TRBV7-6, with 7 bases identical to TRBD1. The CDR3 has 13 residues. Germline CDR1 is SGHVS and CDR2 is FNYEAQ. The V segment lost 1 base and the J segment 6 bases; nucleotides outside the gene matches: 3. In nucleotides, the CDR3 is TGTGCCAGCAGCTTAGTTGCAGGGGGCGAGCAGTACTTC. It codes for CASSLVAGGEQYF.

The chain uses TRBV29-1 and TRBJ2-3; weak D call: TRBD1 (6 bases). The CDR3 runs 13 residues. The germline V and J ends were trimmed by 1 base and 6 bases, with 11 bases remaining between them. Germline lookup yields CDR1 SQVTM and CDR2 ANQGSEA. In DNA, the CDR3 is TGCAGCGTTGAAGTTCAGGGGAGTGATACGCAGTATTTT. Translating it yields CSVEVQGSDTQYF.

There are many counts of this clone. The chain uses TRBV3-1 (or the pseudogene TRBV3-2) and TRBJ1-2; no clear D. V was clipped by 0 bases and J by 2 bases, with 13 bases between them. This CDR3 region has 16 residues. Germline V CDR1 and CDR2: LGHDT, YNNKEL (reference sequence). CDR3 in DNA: TGTGCCAGCAGCCAAGATATAGGAGAGGGAAACTATGGCTACACCTTC. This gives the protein CASSQDIGEGNYGYTF.

CDR3 bases: TGCAGCGCCGGGACACCACCTGCGGATTCACCCCTCCACTTT. Protein product: CSAGTPPADSPLHF. The rearrangement joins TRBV29-1 to TRBJ1-6, with D tentatively TRBD1 (6 bases). The CDR3 is 14 amino acids. V was shortened by 7 bases and J by 8 bases, with 18 bases between the two germline ends. Germline loops: CDR1 SQVTM, CDR2 ANQGSEA.

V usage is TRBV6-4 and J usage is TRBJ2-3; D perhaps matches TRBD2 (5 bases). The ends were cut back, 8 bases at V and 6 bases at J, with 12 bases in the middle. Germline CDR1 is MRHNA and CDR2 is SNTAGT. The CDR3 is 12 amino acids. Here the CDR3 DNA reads TGTGCCAGCGGACCACTAGGCGATACGCAGTATTTT. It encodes CASGPLGDTQYF.

CDR3 bases: TGTGCCAGCAGCTACGTGACGGAGAACTATGGCTACACCTTC. Translated: CASSYVTENYGYTF. V usage is TRBV11-2 and J usage is TRBJ1-2; no reliable D call. Germline CDR1 reads SGHAT; CDR2 reads FQNNGV. With 4 bases removed from V and 2 bases from J, the gap between germline ends came to 11 bases. The CDR3 length is 14 residues.

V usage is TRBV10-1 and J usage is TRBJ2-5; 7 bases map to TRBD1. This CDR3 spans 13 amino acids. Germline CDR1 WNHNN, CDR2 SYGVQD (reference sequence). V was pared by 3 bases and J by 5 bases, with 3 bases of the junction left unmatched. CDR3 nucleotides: TGCGCCAGCAGTGATAGGGGGCCGGAGACCCAGTACTTC. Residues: CASSDRGPETQYF.

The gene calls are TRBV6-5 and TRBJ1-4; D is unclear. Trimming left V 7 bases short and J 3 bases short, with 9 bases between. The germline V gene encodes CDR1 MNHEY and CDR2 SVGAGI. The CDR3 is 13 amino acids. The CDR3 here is CASIQHANEKLFF. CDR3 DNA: TGTGCCAGCATACAGCACGCTAATGAAAAACTGTTTTTT.

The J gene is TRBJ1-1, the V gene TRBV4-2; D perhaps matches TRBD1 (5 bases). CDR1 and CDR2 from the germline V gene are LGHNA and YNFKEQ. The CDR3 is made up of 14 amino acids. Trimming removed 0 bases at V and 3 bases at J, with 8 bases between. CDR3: CASSQESGDTEAFF. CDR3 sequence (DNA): TGTGCCAGCAGCCAAGAATCGGGGGACACTGAAGCTTTCTTT.

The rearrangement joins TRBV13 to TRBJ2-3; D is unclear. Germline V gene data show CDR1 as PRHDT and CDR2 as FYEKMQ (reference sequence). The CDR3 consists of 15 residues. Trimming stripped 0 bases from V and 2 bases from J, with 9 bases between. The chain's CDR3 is CASSLGRSPTDTQYF. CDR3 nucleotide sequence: TGTGCCAGCAGCTTAGGCCGGTCCCCCACAGATACGCAGTATTTT. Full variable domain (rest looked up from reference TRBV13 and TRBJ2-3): AAGVIQSPRHLIKEKRETATLKCYPIPRHDTVYWYQQGPGQDPQFLISFYEKMQSDKGSIPDRFSAQQFSDYHSELNMSSLELGDSALYFCASSLGRSPTDTQYFGPGTRLTVL.

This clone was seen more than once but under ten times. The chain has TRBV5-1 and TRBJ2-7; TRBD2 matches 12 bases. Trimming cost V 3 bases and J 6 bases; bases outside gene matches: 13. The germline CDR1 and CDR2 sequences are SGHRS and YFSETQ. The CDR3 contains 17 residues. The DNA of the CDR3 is TGCGCCAGCAGCTCGGACGGAGGACTAGCGGGAAACGGCGAGCAGTACTTC. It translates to CASSSDGGLAGNGEQYF. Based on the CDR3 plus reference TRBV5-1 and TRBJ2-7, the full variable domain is KAGVTQTPRYLIKTRGQQVTLSCSPISGHRSVSWYQQTPGQGLQFLFEYFSETQRNKGNFPGRFSGRQFSNSRSEMNVSTLELGDSALYLCASSSDGGLAGNGEQYFGPGTRLTVT.

This CDR3 is CASSLGGRGYNEQFF. In DNA, the CDR3 is TGCGCCAGCAGCTTGGGCGGGAGGGGATACAATGAGCAGTTCTTC. The rearrangement joins TRBV5-1 to TRBJ2-1, with 9 bases lining up with TRBD2. With V trimmed by 0 bases and J by 4 bases, 2 bases remained unmatched. From germline, CDR1 is SGHRS and CDR2 YFSETQ. The CDR3 has 15 residues.

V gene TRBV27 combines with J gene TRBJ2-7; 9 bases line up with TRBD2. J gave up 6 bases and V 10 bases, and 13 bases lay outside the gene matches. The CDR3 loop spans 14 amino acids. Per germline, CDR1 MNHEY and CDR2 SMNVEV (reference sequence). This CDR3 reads CAMEKDSGRFEQYF. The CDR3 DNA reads TGTGCCATGGAAAAGGATAGCGGGAGATTCGAGCAGTACTTC.

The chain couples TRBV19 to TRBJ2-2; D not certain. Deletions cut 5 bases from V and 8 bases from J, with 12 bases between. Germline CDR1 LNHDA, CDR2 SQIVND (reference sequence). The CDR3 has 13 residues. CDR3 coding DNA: TGTGCCAGTAGTGAAATAGCCTCGGGGGAGCTGTTTTTT. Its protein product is CASSEIASGELFF.